The 6 T cell receptor beta chains listed next were all sequenced from one sample in a study of long-term antiretroviral therapy in people with HIV. At survey level, the immunoSEQ assay was run in its v3.0 version. Repertoires were generated with immunoSEQ multiplex PCR, while TCRdb's copy carries only in-frame clones and drops some. The data show roughly 23,000 clones, with around four fifths seen just once and nearly 3.5% held by the top ten. The sequences come from unsorted PBMCs, collected 1.9 years after starting antiretroviral therapy. These receptors were taken from a woman aged 45-59 years with HIV.

This chain uses TRBV7-2 with TRBJ2-7; 7 bases line up with TRBD1. In germline, CDR1 is SGHTA, CDR2 FQGNSA. J lost 3 bases, V lost 5 bases, and 10 bases had no gene match. This CDR3 contains 15 residues. The CDR3 DNA reads as TGTGCCAGCAGCGAACAGACAGGGCCTGGCTACGAGCAGTACTTC. The encoded protein is CASSEQTGPGYEQYF.

The chain combines TRBV7-8 with TRBJ2-3; D unclear. Germline V lookup: CDR1 SGHVS, CDR2 FQNEAQ. There are 15 residues in the CDR3. Between the trimmed V and J ends, which lost 2 bases and 4 bases, there was a span of 13 bases. The CDR3 coding sequence is TGTGCCAGCAGCTTACGAATGGGATCCGCAGATACGCAGTATTTT. Translated: CASSLRMGSADTQYF.

The chain uses TRBV27 and TRBJ2-7; 10 bases fit TRBD1. J lost 6 bases, V lost 8 bases, and 10 bases had no gene match. There are 14 residues in the CDR3. From germline, CDR1 is MNHEY and CDR2 SMNVEV (reference sequence). CDR3 protein: CASGQDRGVGEQYF. Here the CDR3 DNA reads TGTGCCAGCGGACAGGACAGGGGGGTGGGCGAGCAGTACTTC.

The V call is TRBV30, the J call TRBJ1-6; D remains ambiguous. V shed 5 bases and J shed 0 bases, with 5 bases lying between them. The germline V gene has CDR1 GTSNPN and CDR2 SVGIG (reference sequence). The CDR3 contains 13 residues. CDR3 sequence reads: CAWGSSYNSPLHF. In DNA form, the CDR3 reads TGTGCCTGGGGGAGCTCCTATAATTCACCCCTCCACTTT.

This clone was recorded once. The chain carries TRBV4-1 and TRBJ1-4; a weak D match, TRBD1 (5 bases). Germline CDR1 and CDR2: MGHRA and YSYEKL. Trimming stripped 3 bases from V and 8 bases from J, with 16 bases between. This CDR3 is built from 15 residues. CDR3 in amino acids: CASSQRVGPWEKLFF. The CDR3 DNA follows: TGCGCCAGCAGCCAGCGTGTGGGGCCATGGGAAAAACTGTTTTTT.

This clone occurred once. This chain joins TRBV6-1 and TRBJ2-3, with D perhaps being TRBD1 or TRBD2 (5 bases each). Germline loops: CDR1 MNHNS, CDR2 SASEGT. The V end lost 4 bases, the J end lost 5 bases, and 16 bases lay between the germline ends. CDR3 length: 15 amino acids. As DNA, the CDR3 is TGTGCCAGCAGTGGGGTGGGGCTGGGGGTAGATACGCAGTATTTT. Translation gives CASSGVGLGVDTQYF.